This T cell receptor beta chain was documented in a study of Tregs in tolerant kidney transplant recipients. Study-wide results and limits: Donor-specific Treg expansion exceeded global Treg expansion in tolerant patients, suggesting antigen drive. Nucleotide sequences could not be compared across some patients' samples due to primer changes. Tregs expanded with activated donor B cells seemed most donor-specific. Biological reproducibility was not directly addressed, but technical replication error appeared minimal.

Related graft donors supplied nonmyeloablative bone marrow transplants, and mixed chimerism was transient. With respect to this clone: Its antigen is currently unknown.

Repertoires were generated with immunoSEQ multiplex PCR, while TCRdb's copy carries only in-frame clones and drops some. The table lists under 35,000 clones. This sequence was found in a human patient who received a combined kidney and bone marrow transplant. Some T cells here may be from the graft donor. This specimen was CD4+ T cells from blood (PBMCs), taken 24 months after the transplant.

Incomplete CDR3 DNA: TGCAGTGCTAGGGACCCGGGACAGGGGGAACCTGAGACC. Encoded protein: CSARDPGQGEPET. The whole CDR3 sequence is CSARDPGQGEPETQYF. This chain joins TRBV20-1 and TRBJ2-5; 11 bases match TRBD1. The read halts 3 residues ahead of the CDR3 end, with the missing end drawn from the germline J gene. V gave up 3 bases and J gave up 5 bases; unmatched junction bases: 11. CDR1 is DFQATT, CDR2 SNEGSKA, per germline (reference sequence). This CDR3 has 16 residues.